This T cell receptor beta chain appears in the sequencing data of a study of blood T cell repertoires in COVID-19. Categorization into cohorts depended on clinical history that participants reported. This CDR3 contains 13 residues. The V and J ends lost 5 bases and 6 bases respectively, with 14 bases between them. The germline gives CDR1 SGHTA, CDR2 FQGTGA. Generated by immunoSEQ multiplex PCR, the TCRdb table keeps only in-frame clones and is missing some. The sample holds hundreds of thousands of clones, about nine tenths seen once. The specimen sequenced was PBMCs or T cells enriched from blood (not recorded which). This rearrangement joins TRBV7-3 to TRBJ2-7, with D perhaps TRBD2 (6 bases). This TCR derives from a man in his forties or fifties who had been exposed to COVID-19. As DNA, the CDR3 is TGTGCCAGCAGCCCCCACCGGGGAGGCGAGCAGTACTTC. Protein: CASSPHRGGEQYF.